The entry below describes one T cell receptor beta chain. Its specificity is not known. This sample was included in a study of cytomegalovirus exposure and HLA in healthy donors. The primer mix had 60 Vbeta and 13 Jbeta primers. Libraries were prepared by immunoSEQ multiplex PCR; TCRdb keeps only in-frame clonotypes and omits some of them. Among about 97,000 clones listed, around 57% were seen once. General observations from the study: Analyses of presence/absence relied on an assumption of roughly uniform sequencing depth across donors.

The V and J ends lost 2 bases and 3 bases, in that order; junction bases with no gene match: 2. In germline, CDR1 is MNHEY, CDR2 SMNVEV (reference sequence). The CDR3 sequence is 15 residues long. The clonotype comes from a human donor in good health. The sample comprised PBMCs. The rearrangement joins TRBV27 to TRBJ2-7; 12 bases are shared with TRBD2. The chain's CDR3 is CASSLTTSGSYEQYF. CDR3 bases: TGTGCCAGCAGTTTAACGACTAGCGGGAGCTACGAGCAGTACTTC.